This TCR beta chain originates from a study of blood T cells in healthy people across ages. Study-wide results and limits: Whereas aged donors had fewer naive CD4+ cells, long-lived donors had more of them and higher diversity.

With V trimmed by 4 bases and J by 5 bases, 9 bases remained unmatched. This CDR3 region has 16 residues. CDR1 SGHRS and CDR2 YFSETQ come from the germline V gene. Each sample used at least 6 million PBMCs. For the second PCR, which ran for 7 to 11 cycles, a sample-barcoded 5' primer and a J-beta primer mix were used. TCRdb ran MiXCR on the 5' RACE reads and lists one entry per CDR3 protein. The table has 630,000 or so distinct CDR3 sequences, about a third seen once. In the case of this clonotype: Its antigen is currently unknown. A much more abundant neighbour one base away suggests this may be a read error.

The J gene is TRBJ2-1, the V gene TRBV5-1; TRBD2 matches at 10 bases. This clonotype was obtained from a woman aged 80 or over in good health. Sequenced: blood. Here the CDR3 reads CASSAGLARGNNEQFF. The CDR3 DNA follows: TGCGCCAGCAGCGCGGGACTAGCGAGGGGGAACAATGAGCAGTTCTTC.